Presented here are 11 T cell receptor beta chains from one specimen sequenced in a study of T cells after yellow fever vaccination. From the 5' RACE reads, TCRdb called clonotypes with MiXCR, one entry per CDR3 protein. The table includes about 13,000 distinct CDR3 sequences, 4.9% detected once. This sample comprised PBMCs, either bulk or a sorted T-cell subset (CD4+, CD8+, memory, or dextramer-sorted; not recorded which), obtained 45 days after the yellow fever booster vaccination. These TCRs come from a man aged 25 to 40 who received the YFV17D yellow fever vaccine.

The table lists this clonotype with many counts. J is TRBJ2-7 and V is TRBV3-1; tentative D call: TRBD2 (6 bases). Germline loops: CDR1 LGHDT, CDR2 YNNKEL (reference sequence). This CDR3 is 15 amino acids long. Trimming left V 1 base short and J 2 bases short, with 12 bases between. Here the CDR3 reads CASSQVPAGTYEQYF. The CDR3 DNA follows: TGTGCCAGCAGCCAAGTCCCTGCGGGAACCTACGAGCAGTACTTC.

The V call is TRBV20-1, the J call TRBJ1-5; TRBD1 aligns across 8 bases. V shed 7 bases and J 9 bases; nucleotides not matched to a gene: 20. The CDR3 sequence is 16 residues long. The germline gives CDR1 DFQATT, CDR2 SNEGSKA (reference sequence). As DNA, the CDR3 is TGCAGTGTCTGGGGCCAGGGGGCGTATTGGGGTTGGCCCCAGCATTTT. Protein sequence: CSVWGQGAYWGWPQHF.

This clonotype was counted many times. The rearrangement uses TRBV20-1 and TRBJ2-7; D remains unclear. The V gene lost 4 bases and the J gene lost 2 bases, with 12 bases spanning the gap. Germline V gene sequence: CDR1 DFQATT, CDR2 SNEGSKA (reference sequence). This CDR3 is built from 13 residues. CDR3 nucleotide sequence: TGCAGTGCTACACCCGGGCCCCCCTACGAGCAGTACTTC. It yields the protein CSATPGPPYEQYF.

This clonotype was found many times. The rearrangement joins TRBV29-1 to TRBJ2-5; D might be TRBD2 (5 bases). The V gene's germline CDR1 is SQVTM and CDR2 ANQGSEA. The CDR3 sequence is 16 residues long. Deletions cut 3 bases from V and 3 bases from J, with 20 bases between. CDR3 protein: CSVESAGKTRKETQYF. CDR3 nucleotides: TGCAGCGTTGAGTCGGCCGGGAAGACCAGAAAAGAGACCCAGTACTTC.

This clonotype was counted many times. The chain is built from TRBV3-1 and TRBJ2-5; TRBD1 or TRBD2 may be the D gene (5 bases each). The CDR3 is 15 amino acids. Trimming left V 1 base short and J 1 base short, with 10 bases between. Per the germline V gene, CDR1 is LGHDT and CDR2 is YNNKEL (reference sequence). CDR3 coding DNA: TGTGCCAGCAGCCAAGCGTGGGGACCCCAAGAGACCCAGTACTTC. Its translation is CASSQAWGPQETQYF.

This clonotype was seen many times. The rearrangement joins TRBV10-3 to TRBJ2-7; 8 bases align to TRBD1. With V trimmed by 4 bases and J by 2 bases, 4 bases remained unmatched. Germline lookup yields CDR1 ENHRY and CDR2 SYGVKD. The CDR3 totals 14 residues. The CDR3 loop is CAISAGTGPYEQYF. The DNA of the CDR3 is TGTGCCATCAGTGCCGGGACAGGCCCCTACGAGCAGTACTTC.

This clonotype was detected ten times or more. This sequence joins TRBV29-1 and TRBJ2-1, with 9 bases that match TRBD2. The trim removed 7 bases at V and 0 bases at J, leaving 7 bases unmatched. Germline assignment: CDR1 SQVTM and CDR2 ANQGSEA. The CDR3 runs to 15 residues. The CDR3 bases are TGCAGCGGTTCGCGCGGGAGGGCCTCCTACAATGAGCAGTTCTTC. Residues: CSGSRGRASYNEQFF.

This clonotype was observed many times. The rearrangement uses TRBV7-9 and TRBJ2-7; tentatively, D is TRBD1 (5 bases). The CDR3 contains 12 residues. V gave up 5 bases and J gave up 1 base, with 6 bases separating them. Germline V gene data show CDR1 as SEHNR and CDR2 as FQNEAQ (reference sequence). This chain's CDR3 is CASSRQSYEQYF. The DNA of the CDR3 is TGTGCCAGCAGCCGACAGTCCTACGAGCAGTACTTC.

This clonotype showed up many times. The chain recombines TRBV7-2 with TRBJ2-2; D may be TRBD2 (5 bases). There are 16 residues in the CDR3. CDR1 is SGHTA, CDR2 FQGNSA, per germline. V was shortened by 2 bases and J by 6 bases, with 16 bases between the two germline ends. The CDR3 spells CASSLRGSRIAGELFF. Here the CDR3 DNA reads TGTGCCAGCAGCTTACGGGGATCGAGGATAGCCGGGGAGCTGTTTTTT. Combining the CDR3 with reference TRBV7-2 and TRBJ2-2 gives the whole variable domain GAGVSQSPSNKVTEKGKDVELRCDPISGHTALYWYRQSLGQGLEFLIYFQGNSAPDKSGLPSDRFSAERTGGSVSTLTIQRTQQEDSAVYLCASSLRGSRIAGELFFGEGSRLTVL.

This clonotype occurred many times. This chain links TRBV7-6 with TRBJ2-7, with 8 bases fitting TRBD1. V lost 5 bases to trimming and J lost 1 base; unmatched junction nucleotides: 7. The germline CDR1 and CDR2 sequences are SGHVS and FNYEAQ. The CDR3 has 15 amino acids. The CDR3: CASSNYDRGSYEQYF. CDR3 DNA sequence: TGTGCCAGCAGCAACTACGACAGGGGATCCTACGAGCAGTACTTC.

This clonotype was picked up many times. J is TRBJ1-1 and V is TRBV5-5; D gene uncertain. The V gene's germline CDR1 is SGHKS and CDR2 YYEKEE (reference sequence). The CDR3 contains 14 residues. Trimming left V 7 bases short and J 6 bases short, with 19 bases between. CDR3: CASSNGLTSSEAFF. DNA for the CDR3: TGTGCCAGCTCTAATGGGTTGACTTCGTCTGAAGCTTTCTTT.